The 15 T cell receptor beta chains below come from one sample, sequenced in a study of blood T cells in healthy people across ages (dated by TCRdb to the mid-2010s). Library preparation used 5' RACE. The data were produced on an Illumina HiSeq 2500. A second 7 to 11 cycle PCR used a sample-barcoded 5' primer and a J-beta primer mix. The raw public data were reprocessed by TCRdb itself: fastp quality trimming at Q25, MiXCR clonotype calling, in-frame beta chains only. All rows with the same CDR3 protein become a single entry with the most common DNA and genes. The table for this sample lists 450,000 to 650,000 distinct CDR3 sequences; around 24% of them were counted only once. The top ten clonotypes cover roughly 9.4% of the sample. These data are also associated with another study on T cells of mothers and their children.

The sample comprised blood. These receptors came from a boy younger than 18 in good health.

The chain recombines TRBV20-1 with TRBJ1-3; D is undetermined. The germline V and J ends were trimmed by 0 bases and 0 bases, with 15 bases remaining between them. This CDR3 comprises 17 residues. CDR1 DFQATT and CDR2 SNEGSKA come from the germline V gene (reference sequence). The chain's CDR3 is CSARDGSWQSSGNTIYF. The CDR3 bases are TGCAGTGCTAGAGATGGTTCCTGGCAGAGCTCTGGAAACACCATATATTTT.

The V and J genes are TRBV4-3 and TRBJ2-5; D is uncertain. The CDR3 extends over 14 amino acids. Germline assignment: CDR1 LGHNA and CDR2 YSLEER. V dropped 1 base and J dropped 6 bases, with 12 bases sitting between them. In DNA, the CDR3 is TGCGCCAGCAGCCAAGGTCCCCCACCGCAGACCCAGTACTTC. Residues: CASSQGPPPQTQYF.

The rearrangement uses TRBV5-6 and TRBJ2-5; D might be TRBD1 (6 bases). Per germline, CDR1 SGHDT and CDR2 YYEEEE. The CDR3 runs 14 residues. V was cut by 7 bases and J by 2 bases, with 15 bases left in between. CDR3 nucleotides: TGTGCCAGCTCATACGACAGGTTTCAAGAGACCCAGTACTTC. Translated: CASSYDRFQETQYF.

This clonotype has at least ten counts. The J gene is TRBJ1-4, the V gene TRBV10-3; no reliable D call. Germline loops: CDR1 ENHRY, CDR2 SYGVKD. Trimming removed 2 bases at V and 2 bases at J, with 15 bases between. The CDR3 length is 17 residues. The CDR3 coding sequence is TGTGCCATCAGTGAGCGCGGTCCCCAGACCACTAATGAAAAACTGTTTTTT. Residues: CAISERGPQTTNEKLFF.

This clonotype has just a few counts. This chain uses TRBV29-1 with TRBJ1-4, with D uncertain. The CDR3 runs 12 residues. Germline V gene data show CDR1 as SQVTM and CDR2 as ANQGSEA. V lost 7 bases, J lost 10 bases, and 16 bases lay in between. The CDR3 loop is CSAEAADGKLFF. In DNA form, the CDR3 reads TGCAGCGCCGAGGCGGCGGACGGAAAACTGTTTTTT.

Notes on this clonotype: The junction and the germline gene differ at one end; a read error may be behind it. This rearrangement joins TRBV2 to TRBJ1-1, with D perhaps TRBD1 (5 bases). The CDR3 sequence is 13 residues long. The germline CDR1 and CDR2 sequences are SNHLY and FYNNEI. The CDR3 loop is CASTLGGVTEAFF. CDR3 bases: TGTGCCAGCACCCTGGGGGGGGTAACTGAAGCCTTCTTT.

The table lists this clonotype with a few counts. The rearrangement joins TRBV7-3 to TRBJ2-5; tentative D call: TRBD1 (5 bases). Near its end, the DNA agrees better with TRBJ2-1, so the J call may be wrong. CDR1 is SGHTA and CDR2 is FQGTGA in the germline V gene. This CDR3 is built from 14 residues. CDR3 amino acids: CASSLGSGLNEQFF. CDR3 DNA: TGTGCCAGCAGCTTAGGCTCAGGGTTGAATGAGCAGTTCTTC.

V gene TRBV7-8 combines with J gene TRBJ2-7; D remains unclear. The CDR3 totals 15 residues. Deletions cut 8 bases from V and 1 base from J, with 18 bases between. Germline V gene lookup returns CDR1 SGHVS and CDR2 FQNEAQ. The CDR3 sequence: CASGSHGQSSYEQYF. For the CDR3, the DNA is TGTGCCAGCGGCTCCCATGGGCAATCGTCCTACGAGCAGTACTTC.

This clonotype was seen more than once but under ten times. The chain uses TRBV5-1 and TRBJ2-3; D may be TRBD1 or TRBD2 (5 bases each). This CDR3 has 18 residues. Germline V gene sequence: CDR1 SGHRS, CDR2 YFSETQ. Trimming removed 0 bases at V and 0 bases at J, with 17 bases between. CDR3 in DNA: TGCGCCAGCAGCTTGGAGGGGCCCAGCGGAACTAGCACAGATACGCAGTATTTT. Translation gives CASSLEGPSGTSTDTQYF.

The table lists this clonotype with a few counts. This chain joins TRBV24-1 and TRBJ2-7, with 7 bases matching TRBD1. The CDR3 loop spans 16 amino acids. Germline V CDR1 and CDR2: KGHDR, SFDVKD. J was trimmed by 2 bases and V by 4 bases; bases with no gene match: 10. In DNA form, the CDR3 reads TGTGCCACCAGTGACCCCGACCGGGACAGACCCTACGAGCAGTACTTC. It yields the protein CATSDPDRDRPYEQYF.

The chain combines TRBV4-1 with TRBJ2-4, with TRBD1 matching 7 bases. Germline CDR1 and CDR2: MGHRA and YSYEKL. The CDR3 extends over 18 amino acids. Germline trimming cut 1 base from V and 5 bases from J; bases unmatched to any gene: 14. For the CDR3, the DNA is TGCGCCAGCAGCCAAGGCGTTGTTAAGGGGACAGTCCAAAACATTCAGTACTTC. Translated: CASSQGVVKGTVQNIQYF.

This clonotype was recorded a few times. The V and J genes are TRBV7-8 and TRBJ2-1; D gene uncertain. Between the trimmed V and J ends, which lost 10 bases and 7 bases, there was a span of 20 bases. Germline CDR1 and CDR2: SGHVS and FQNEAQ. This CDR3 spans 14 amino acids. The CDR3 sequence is CATHMERLRNEQFF. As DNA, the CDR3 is TGTGCCACCCATATGGAACGCCTCCGGAATGAGCAGTTCTTC.

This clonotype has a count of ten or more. Written as DNA, the CDR3 is TGTGCCAGCAGCCAAGATGGCAATGAGCAGTTCTTC. Its translation: CASSQDGNEQFF. This chain joins TRBV4-2 and TRBJ2-5, with D hard to call. The DNA end is more similar to TRBJ2-1, so the J call may be wrong. The CDR3 is 12 amino acids. Germline loops: CDR1 LGHNA, CDR2 YNFKEQ.

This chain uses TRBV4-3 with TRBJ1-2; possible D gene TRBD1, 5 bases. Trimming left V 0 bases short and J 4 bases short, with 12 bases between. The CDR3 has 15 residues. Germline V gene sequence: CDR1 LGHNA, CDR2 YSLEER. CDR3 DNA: TGCGCCAGCAGCCAAGACGGGCGAAGGGGCTATGGCTACACCTTC. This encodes CASSQDGRRGYGYTF.

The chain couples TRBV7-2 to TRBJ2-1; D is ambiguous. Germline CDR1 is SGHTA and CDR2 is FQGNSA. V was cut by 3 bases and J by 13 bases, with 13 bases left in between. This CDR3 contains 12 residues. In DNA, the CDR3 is TGTGCCAGCAGCTTGGATTCGGGTGAACAGTTCTTC. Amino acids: CASSLDSGEQFF.